Below are 18 T cell receptor beta chains sequenced from a single sample in a study of blood T cell repertoires in COVID-19 (dated by TCRdb to the early 2020s). Libraries were prepared through the immunoSEQ multiplex PCR assay. Drawn from immuneACCESS, this table holds only the in-frame rearrangements with V and J called that TCRdb kept. Clones are partly lost; checked studies trace under half to an unresolved V gene and leave the rest unexplained. Recorded for this sample are about 89,000 clones; over 65% of them occurred a single time. The leading ten clones occupy under 50% of the sample. Sequencing input: peripheral blood. The receptor set was obtained from a human donor in a cohort sampled during active COVID-19.

Turning to this clone: One junction end does not reproduce the germline sequence, and a read error may be involved. The chain joins TRBV30 to TRBJ2-5; 7 bases map to TRBD1. The CDR3 is made up of 8 amino acids. The germline gives CDR1 GTSNPN, CDR2 SVGIG (reference sequence). CDR3 nucleotides: TGTGCCTGGGACAGGGCCCACTTC. Protein sequence: CAWDRAHF.

This clone was recorded a few times. The genes are TRBV27 and TRBJ2-7; the D gene is possibly TRBD2 (6 bases). This CDR3 has 12 amino acids. With 8 bases removed from V and 2 bases from J, the gap between germline ends came to 10 bases. Germline V CDR1 and CDR2: MNHEY, SMNVEV (reference sequence). CDR3 in amino acids: CASGGFPYEQYF. The CDR3 DNA follows: TGTGCCAGCGGAGGGTTCCCCTACGAGCAGTACTTC.

The DNA for the CDR3 is TGTGCCACCAGCAAAGGACAGGAGAATACCTACGAGCAGTACTTC. It yields the protein CATSKGQENTYEQYF. The rearrangement links TRBV15 to TRBJ2-7; TRBD1 matches at 7 bases. Unmatched junction bases numbered 8, after V lost 4 bases and J lost 2 bases. The CDR3 extends over 15 amino acids. Germline CDR1 and CDR2: LNHNV and YYDKDF (reference sequence).

J is TRBJ1-1 and V is TRBV2; D ambiguous. The V gene's germline CDR1 is SNHLY and CDR2 FYNNEI. The V end lost 4 bases, the J end lost 0 bases, and 6 bases lay between the germline ends. The CDR3 contains 13 residues. CDR3 bases: TGTGCCAGCAGTGCGGGGATGAACACTGAAGCTTTCTTT. This gives the protein CASSAGMNTEAFF. The variable domain in full, with the rest retrieved from reference TRBV2 and TRBJ1-1, is EPEVTQTPSHQVTQMGQEVILRCVPISNHLYFYWYRQILGQKVEFLVSFYNNEISEKSEIFDDQFSVERPDGSNFTLKIRSTKLEDSAMYFCASSAGMNTEAFFGQGTRLTVV.

This clone was detected once. This sequence joins TRBV18 and TRBJ1-2; no firm D call. There are 12 residues in the CDR3. The ends were cut back, 6 bases at V and 2 bases at J, with 7 bases in the middle. CDR1 is KGHSH, CDR2 LQKENI, per germline. The CDR3 DNA reads as TGTGCCAGCTCCTGGGAGAACTATGGCTACACCTTC. Its protein product is CASSWENYGYTF.

The chain links TRBV28 to TRBJ2-7; 9 positions agree with TRBD2. This CDR3 spans 15 amino acids. Germline CDR1 MDHEN, CDR2 SYDVKM. V was clipped by 5 bases and J by 0 bases; unmatched bases: 5. The DNA for the CDR3 is TGTGCCAGCAGTCCAGGGACTAGCCTCTCCTACGAGCAGTACTTC. Residues: CASSPGTSLSYEQYF.

This sequence joins TRBV5-4 and TRBJ1-2; 7 nucleotides line up with TRBD1. Germline assignment: CDR1 SGHNT and CDR2 YYREEE (reference sequence). The CDR3 spans 13 residues. Trimming removed 3 bases from V and 4 bases from J; junction bases left unmatched: 3. Written as DNA, the CDR3 is TGTGCCAGCAGCTCGTCAGGGGGCTATGGCTACACCTTC. Translated, it gives CASSSSGGYGYTF.

This clone was picked up a small number of times. The chain recombines TRBV19 with TRBJ2-2; 7 bases map to TRBD2. The length of the CDR3 is 18 residues. V gave up 0 bases and J gave up 5 bases; unmatched junction bases: 12. The germline CDR1 and CDR2 sequences are LNHDA and SQIVND (reference sequence). The CDR3 nucleotides are TGTGCCAGTAGTATAGATTTGTTGGGAGGGCCCGGGACCGGGGAGCTGTTTTTT. The encoded protein is CASSIDLLGGPGTGELFF.

V and J are TRBV7-2 and TRBJ1-5; D is unclear. Germline-derived CDR1 and CDR2 are SGHTA and FQGNSA. The CDR3 is 14 amino acids. V gave up 5 bases and J gave up 7 bases, with 15 bases separating them. The CDR3 sequence: CASSLGVSGQPQHF. The CDR3 DNA is TGTGCCAGCAGCCTGGGCGTCAGCGGGCAGCCCCAGCATTTT.

V usage is TRBV27 and J usage is TRBJ2-1; no clear D gene. Germline CDR1 reads MNHEY; CDR2 reads SMNVEV (reference sequence). V was cut by 2 bases and J by 5 bases, with 13 bases left in between. This CDR3 has 15 residues. CDR3: CASSLTYRAHNEQFF. DNA for the CDR3: TGTGCCAGCAGTTTAACCTACCGAGCCCACAATGAGCAGTTCTTC.

The chain has TRBV21-1 and TRBJ1-1; the table calls TRBD1, which could not be checked here. TRBV21-1 is assigned pseudogene status. The CDR3 spans 16 residues. The CDR3 DNA reads as TGTGCCAGCAGCAAAGAGGGGGAAGACTTGAACACTGAAGCTTTCTTT. This translates into CASSKEGEDLNTEAFF.

J is TRBJ2-3 and V is TRBV27; D possibly corresponds to TRBD2 (5 bases). Germline assignment: CDR1 MNHEY and CDR2 SMNVEV (reference sequence). The CDR3 sequence is 14 residues long. Trimming took off 5 bases at V and 0 bases at J, with 9 bases between the two ends. CDR3 loop: CASSHRTSTDTQYF. DNA of the CDR3: TGTGCCAGCAGTCACCGGACTAGCACAGATACGCAGTATTTT.

This clone appeared a few times. The chain combines TRBV6-2 or TRBV6-3 with TRBJ2-2; a possible D gene is TRBD1 (6 bases). Trimming stripped 2 bases from V and 7 bases from J, with 8 bases between. This CDR3 is 13 amino acids long. Germline V gene data show CDR1 as MNHEY and CDR2 as SVGEGT. The CDR3 is CASSYGGVGELFF. CDR3 sequence (DNA): TGTGCCAGCAGTTACGGGGGCGTCGGGGAGCTGTTTTTT.

The chain carries TRBV19 and TRBJ2-7, with D unresolved. V gave up 1 base and J gave up 2 bases, with 9 bases separating them. The CDR3 has 14 amino acids. Looked up from germline, CDR1 is LNHDA and CDR2 is SQIVND (reference sequence). The CDR3: CASSIGLSPYEQYF. Written as DNA, the CDR3 is TGTGCCAGTAGTATAGGACTGTCCCCCTACGAGCAGTACTTC.

This sequence joins TRBV7-2 and TRBJ2-3; D unclear. The CDR3 sequence is 15 residues long. Trimming shortened V by 4 bases and J by 0 bases, and 11 bases separated the two germline ends. In germline, CDR1 is SGHTA, CDR2 FQGNSA. In DNA form, the CDR3 reads TGTGCCAGCAGCTCCGGTGGAGCTAGCACAGATACGCAGTATTTT. As protein: CASSSGGASTDTQYF.

This clone was detected a few times. The chain combines TRBV18 with TRBJ2-7, with D possibly matching TRBD1 (6 bases). This CDR3 region has 14 residues. Deletions cut 3 bases from V and 0 bases from J, with 9 bases between. CDR1 is KGHSH, CDR2 LQKENI, per germline. The CDR3 nucleotides are TGTGCCAGCTCACCGGGGGCTTCCTCCTACGAGCAGTACTTC. This sequence encodes CASSPGASSYEQYF.

V gene TRBV9 combines with J gene TRBJ2-1; D may be TRBD2 (7 bases). Germline V CDR1 and CDR2: SGDLS, YYNGEE. V lost 3 bases and J 2 bases, leaving 15 bases between the germline ends. This CDR3 spans 16 amino acids. The CDR3: CASSARGGAAYNEQFF. CDR3 coding DNA: TGTGCCAGCAGCGCGAGGGGGGGAGCGGCCTACAATGAGCAGTTCTTC. Together with reference TRBV9 and TRBJ2-1, the CDR3 gives the full variable domain: DSGVTQTPKHLITATGQRVTLRCSPRSGDLSVYWYQQSLDQGLQFLIQYYNGEERAKGNILERFSAQQFPDLHSELNLSSLELGDSALYFCASSARGGAAYNEQFFGPGTRLTVL.

The chain combines TRBV24-1 with TRBJ2-5; tentative D call: TRBD1 (5 bases). The germline CDR1 and CDR2 sequences are KGHDR and SFDVKD. V was trimmed by 3 bases and J by 5 bases, leaving 12 bases between them. CDR3 length equals 14 residues. This chain's CDR3 is CATSDPRQTETQYF. The CDR3 DNA follows: TGTGCCACCAGTGATCCGCGACAGACTGAGACCCAGTACTTC.